The rows below give T cell receptor beta chains drawn from one sample of a study of Graves' ophthalmopathy and Graves' hyperthyroidism. TCRdb processed the multiplex PCR reads anew with MiXCR; each CDR3 protein has one entry. Of 200,000 to 250,000 distinct CDR3 sequences in the sample, roughly 21% were seen once. The sequenced sample consisted of peripheral blood. The source is a woman in her fifties or sixties with Graves' ophthalmopathy. Both conserved end residues are trimmed from each CDR3. Each record gives: J gene, V gene, CDR3 protein.

TRBJ2-7,TRBV7-2,ASSLEGVPSYEQY
TRBJ2-7,TRBV30,AWTQGESYEQY
TRBJ2-7,TRBV24-1,ATRGSPSGEQY
TRBJ2-3,TRBV27,ASSHKQGGSTDTQY
TRBJ2-2,TRBV12-3/TRBV12-4,ASSLLQYTGELF
TRBJ2-6,TRBV5-1,ASSPAGQGNSGANVLT
TRBJ2-7,TRBV4-1,ASSQASGDYEQY
TRBJ2-5,TRBV5-1,ASSSDGGRFQETQY
TRBJ1-1,TRBV6-1,ATLGQGERTEAF
TRBJ2-5,TRBV7-3,ASSLVPRETQY
TRBJ1-5,TRBV3-1,ASSHSQLDNQPQH
TRBJ1-5,TRBV20-1,SARVSGGQPQH
TRBJ1-1,TRBV12-3/TRBV12-4,ASALHGANTEAF
TRBJ1-6,TRBV2,ASSKRQGAANSPLH
TRBJ1-3,TRBV12-3/TRBV12-4,ASSQDRMPNTIY
TRBJ2-2,TRBV6-1,ASRPSRANTGELF
TRBJ1-1,TRBV20-1,SARVSGGTEAF
TRBJ1-6,TRBV20-1,SASVDSRNSPLH
TRBJ1-1,TRBV12-3/TRBV12-4,ASILGGGLNTEAF
TRBJ2-2,TRBV6-2/TRBV6-3,ASRSYGDTGELF
TRBJ2-5,TRBV6-1,ASSSRLAGGETQY
TRBJ2-7,TRBV7-3,ASSHRHGADYEQY
TRBJ1-2,TRBV20-1,SARDLDRVGGYT
TRBJ2-7,TRBV20-1,SATTGQIYEQY
TRBJ1-1,TRBV12-3/TRBV12-4,ASIKGTGITEAF
TRBJ2-5,TRBV7-3,ASSATGGEAETQY
TRBJ2-2,TRBV18,ASSLDQITGELF
TRBJ2-5,TRBV6-5,ASSYNDRDETQY
TRBJ1-1,TRBV7-8,ASSLGSGRSEAF
TRBJ1-5,TRBV6-1,ASSEYGGQGDQPQH
TRBJ2-7,TRBV19,ASSPGYFSYEQY
TRBJ1-2,TRBV12-3/TRBV12-4,ASSLEQGYGYT
TRBJ2-7,TRBV2,ASSDGLGGREQY
TRBJ1-2,TRBV28,ASSLGRWRRGYT
TRBJ1-2,TRBV6-2/TRBV6-3,ASRTENNYGYT
TRBJ1-1,TRBV18,ASSHGGVTEAF
TRBJ1-6,TRBV27,ASSLSSGHKTSPLH
TRBJ1-2,TRBV11-2,ASSLAASYGYT
TRBJ2-7,TRBV12-3/TRBV12-4,ASSPPTGQGYEQY
TRBJ2-5,TRBV28,ASRISGGQETQY
TRBJ2-2,TRBV24-1,ATSLAARTGELF
TRBJ1-5,TRBV6-4,AAWEGGSNQPQH
TRBJ2-5,TRBV19,ASGDRVWETQY
TRBJ2-7,TRBV5-1,ASSLLAGGPAEQY
TRBJ2-3,TRBV12-3/TRBV12-4,ASSPISSRSDTQY
TRBJ1-5,TRBV5-1,ASSFGQGTQPQH
TRBJ1-5,TRBV30,AWSGDRRLGQPQH
TRBJ2-7,TRBV14,ASSHRGRYEQY
TRBJ1-1,TRBV6-1,ASSRRGGPEAF
TRBJ1-5,TRBV11-2,ASSLGRVGQPQH